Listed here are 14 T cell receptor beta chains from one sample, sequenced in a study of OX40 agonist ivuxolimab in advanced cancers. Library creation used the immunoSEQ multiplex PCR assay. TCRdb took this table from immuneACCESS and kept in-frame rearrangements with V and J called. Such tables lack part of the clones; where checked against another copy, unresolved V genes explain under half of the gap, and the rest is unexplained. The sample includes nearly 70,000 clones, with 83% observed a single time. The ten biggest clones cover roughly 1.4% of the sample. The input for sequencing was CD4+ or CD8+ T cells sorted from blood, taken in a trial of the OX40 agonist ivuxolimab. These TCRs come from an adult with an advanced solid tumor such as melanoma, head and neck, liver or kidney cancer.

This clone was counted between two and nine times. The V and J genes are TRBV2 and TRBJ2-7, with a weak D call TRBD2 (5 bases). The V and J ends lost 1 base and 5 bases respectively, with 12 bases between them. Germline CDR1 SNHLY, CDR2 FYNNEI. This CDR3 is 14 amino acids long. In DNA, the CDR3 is TGTGCCAGCAGTGAAGGTGTCCACGGGGACGAGCAGTACTTC. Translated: CASSEGVHGDEQYF.

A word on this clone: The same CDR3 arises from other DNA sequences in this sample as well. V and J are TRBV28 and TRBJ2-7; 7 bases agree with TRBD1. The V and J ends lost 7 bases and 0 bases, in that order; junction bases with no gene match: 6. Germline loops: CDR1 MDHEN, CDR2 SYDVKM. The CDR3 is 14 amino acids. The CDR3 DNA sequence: TGTGCCAGCAATAGACAGGGACGCTCCTACGAGCAGTACTTC. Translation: CASNRQGRSYEQYF.

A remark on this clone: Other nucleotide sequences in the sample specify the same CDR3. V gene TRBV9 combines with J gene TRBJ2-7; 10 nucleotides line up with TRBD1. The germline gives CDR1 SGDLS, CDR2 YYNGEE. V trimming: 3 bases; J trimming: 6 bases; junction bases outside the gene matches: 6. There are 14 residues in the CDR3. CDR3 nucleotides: TGTGCCAGCAGCGGCGACAGGGGGCTGGGCGAGCAGTACTTC. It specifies CASSGDRGLGEQYF. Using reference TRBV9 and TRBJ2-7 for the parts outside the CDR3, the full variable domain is DSGVTQTPKHLITATGQRVTLRCSPRSGDLSVYWYQQSLDQGLQFLIQYYNGEERAKGNILERFSAQQFPDLHSELNLSSLELGDSALYFCASSGDRGLGEQYFGPGTRLTVT.

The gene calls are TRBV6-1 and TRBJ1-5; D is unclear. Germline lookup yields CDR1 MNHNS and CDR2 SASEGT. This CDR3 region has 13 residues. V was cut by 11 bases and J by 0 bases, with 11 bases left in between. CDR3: CAGTENSNQPQHF. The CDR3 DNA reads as TGTGCCGGCACGGAGAATAGCAATCAGCCCCAGCATTTT.

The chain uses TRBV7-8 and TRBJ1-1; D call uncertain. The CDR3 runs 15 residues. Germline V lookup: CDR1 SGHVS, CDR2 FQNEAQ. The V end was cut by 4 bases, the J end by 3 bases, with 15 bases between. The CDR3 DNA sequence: TGTGCCAGCAGCTCCTCCCTTAGGAGGGACACTGAAGCTTTCTTT. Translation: CASSSSLRRDTEAFF.

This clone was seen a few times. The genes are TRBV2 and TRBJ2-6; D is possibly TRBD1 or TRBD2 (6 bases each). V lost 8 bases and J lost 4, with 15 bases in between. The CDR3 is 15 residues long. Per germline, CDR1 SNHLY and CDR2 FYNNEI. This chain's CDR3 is CASGHGGLGANVLTF. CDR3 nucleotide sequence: TGTGCCAGCGGTCATGGGGGGCTCGGGGCCAACGTCCTGACTTTC.

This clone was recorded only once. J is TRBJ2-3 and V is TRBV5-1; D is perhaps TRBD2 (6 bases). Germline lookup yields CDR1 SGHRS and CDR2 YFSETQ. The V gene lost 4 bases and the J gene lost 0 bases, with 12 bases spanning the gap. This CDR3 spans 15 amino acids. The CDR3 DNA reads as TGCGCCAGCAGCCCGGGGGACGGGAGCACAGATACGCAGTATTTT. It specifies CASSPGDGSTDTQYF.

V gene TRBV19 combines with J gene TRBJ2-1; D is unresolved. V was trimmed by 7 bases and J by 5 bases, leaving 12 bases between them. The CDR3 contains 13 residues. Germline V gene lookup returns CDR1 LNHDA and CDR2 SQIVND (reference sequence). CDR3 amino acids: CASKRTFDNEQFF. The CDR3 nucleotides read TGTGCCAGTAAACGGACCTTCGACAATGAGCAGTTCTTC.

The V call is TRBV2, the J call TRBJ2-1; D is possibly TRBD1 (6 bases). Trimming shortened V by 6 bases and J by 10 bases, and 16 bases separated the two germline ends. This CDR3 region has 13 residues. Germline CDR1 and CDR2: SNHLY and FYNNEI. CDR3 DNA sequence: TGTGCCAGCAGAGCCGACCGACAGGAAGAGCAGTTCTTC. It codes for CASRADRQEEQFF.

The CDR3 coding sequence is TGTGCCAGCTCGGTCGGATTGGGGACCCAGTACTTC. It specifies CASSVGLGTQYF. The V gene is TRBV28, the J gene TRBJ2-5; D is unresolved. The CDR3 totals 12 residues. Trimming removed 8 bases at V and 7 bases at J, with 14 bases between. Germline CDR1 reads MDHEN; CDR2 reads SYDVKM.

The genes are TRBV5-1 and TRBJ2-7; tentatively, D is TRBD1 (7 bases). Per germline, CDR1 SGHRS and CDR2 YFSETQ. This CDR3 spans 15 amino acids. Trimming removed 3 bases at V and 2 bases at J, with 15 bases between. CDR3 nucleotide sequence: TGCGCCAGCAGCTCCTACAGGGGACTGGCCTACGAGCAGTACTTC. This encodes CASSSYRGLAYEQYF.

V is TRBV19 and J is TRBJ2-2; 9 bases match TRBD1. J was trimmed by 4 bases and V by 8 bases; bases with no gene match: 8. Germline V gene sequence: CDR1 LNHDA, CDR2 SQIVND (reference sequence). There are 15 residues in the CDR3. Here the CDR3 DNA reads TGTGCCAGTGCCACCGGGACAGGGAGCACCGGGGAGCTGTTTTTT. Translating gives CASATGTGSTGELFF.

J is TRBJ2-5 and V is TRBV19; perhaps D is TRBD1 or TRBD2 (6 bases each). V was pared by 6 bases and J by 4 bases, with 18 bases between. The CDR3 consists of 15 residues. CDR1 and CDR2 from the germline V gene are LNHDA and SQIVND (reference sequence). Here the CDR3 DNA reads TGTGCCAGTAGCGGTGGGGGGCGCCCACGAGAGACCCAGTACTTC. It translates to CASSGGGRPRETQYF. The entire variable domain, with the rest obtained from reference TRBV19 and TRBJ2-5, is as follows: DGGITQSPKYLFRKEGQNVTLSCEQNLNHDAMYWYRQDPGQGLRLIYYSQIVNDFQKGDIAEGYSVSREKKESFPLTVTSAQKNPTAFYLCASSGGGRPRETQYFGPGTRLLVL.

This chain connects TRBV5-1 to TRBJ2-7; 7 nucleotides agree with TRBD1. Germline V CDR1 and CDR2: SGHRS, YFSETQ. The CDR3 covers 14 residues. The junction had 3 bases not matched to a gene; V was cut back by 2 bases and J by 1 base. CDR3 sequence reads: CASSFSRGSYEQYF. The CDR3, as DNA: TGCGCCAGCAGCTTTTCCAGGGGGTCCTACGAGCAGTACTTC.